The rows below give T cell receptor beta chains drawn from one sample of a study of blood T cell repertoires in COVID-19. Generated by immunoSEQ multiplex PCR, the TCRdb table keeps only in-frame clones and is missing some. Altogether a few hundred thousand clones are present, less than 85% being singletons, with the ten largest covering approximately 3.8%. Sequenced material: peripheral blood. These receptors all stem from a woman at least 80 years old with acute or convalescent COVID-19. CDR3s include the opening cysteine and the closing phenylalanine or tryptophan. The order of the fields is D gene, J gene, V gene, clone size, CDR3 protein, CDR3 DNA. The D gene is left open where the match is weak. A clone size is listed for some rows: how often the clone was seen (once, few, many), or a class if it is expanded.

d_call: .
j_call: TRBJ1-4
v_call: TRBV10-3
clone_size: .
cdr3_aa: CAISARDTTNEKLFF
cdr3_nt: TGTGCCATCAGTGCCCGGGACACCACTAATGAAAAACTGTTTTTT

d_call: .
j_call: TRBJ2-7
v_call: TRBV7-7
clone_size: .
cdr3_aa: CASSLVEGSTYEQYF
cdr3_nt: TGTGCCAGCAGCTTAGTGGAGGGTTCGACCTACGAGCAGTACTTC

d_call: .
j_call: TRBJ1-4
v_call: TRBV19
clone_size: once
cdr3_aa: CASTTEGTTNEKLFF
cdr3_nt: TGTGCCAGTACCACGGAGGGGACAACTAATGAAAAACTGTTTTTT

d_call: .
j_call: TRBJ1-3
v_call: TRBV5-1
clone_size: .
cdr3_aa: CASSPQGYHSGNTIYF
cdr3_nt: TGCGCCAGCAGCCCCCAGGGGTACCACTCTGGAAACACCATATATTTT

d_call: TRBD1
j_call: TRBJ1-5
v_call: TRBV4-2
clone_size: .
cdr3_aa: CASSQEGGAGRGRGQPQHF
cdr3_nt: TGTGCCAGCAGCCAAGAGGGCGGTGCCGGCAGGGGGCGCGGTCAGCCCCAGCATTTT

d_call: .
j_call: TRBJ2-7
v_call: TRBV27
clone_size: .
cdr3_aa: CASSLRGRQPYEQYF
cdr3_nt: TGTGCCAGCAGTTTACGCGGTCGCCAACCTTACGAGCAGTACTTC

d_call: .
j_call: TRBJ2-2
v_call: TRBV24-1
clone_size: .
cdr3_aa: CATSDPVNTGELFF
cdr3_nt: TGTGCCACCAGTGACCCCGTGAACACCGGGGAGCTGTTTTTT

d_call: TRBD1
j_call: TRBJ1-4
v_call: TRBV6-5
clone_size: .
cdr3_aa: CASKIGTANEKLFF
cdr3_nt: TGTGCCAGCAAAATAGGGACAGCAAATGAAAAACTGTTTTTT

d_call: TRBD1
j_call: TRBJ1-6
v_call: TRBV5-1
clone_size: few
cdr3_aa: CASSATGTHSPLHF
cdr3_nt: TGCGCCAGCAGCGCGACAGGGACTCATTCACCCCTCCACTTT

d_call: .
j_call: TRBJ1-3
v_call: TRBV28
clone_size: few
cdr3_aa: CASHTNSGNTIYF
cdr3_nt: TGTGCCAGCCACACAAACTCTGGAAACACCATATATTTT

d_call: TRBD1
j_call: TRBJ2-5
v_call: TRBV7-2
clone_size: .
cdr3_aa: CASSRGQGSYQETQYF
cdr3_nt: TGTGCCAGCAGTCGAGGACAGGGATCCTACCAAGAGACCCAGTACTTC

d_call: .
j_call: TRBJ2-1
v_call: TRBV5-1
clone_size: .
cdr3_aa: CASSLASSGYNEQFF
cdr3_nt: TGCGCCAGCAGCTTGGCGTCCTCGGGCTACAATGAGCAGTTCTTC

d_call: TRBD1
j_call: TRBJ1-5
v_call: TRBV19
clone_size: .
cdr3_aa: CASRTGVVSNQPQHF
cdr3_nt: TGTGCCAGTAGGACAGGGGTAGTTAGCAATCAGCCCCAGCATTTT

d_call: TRBD1
j_call: TRBJ1-1
v_call: TRBV9
clone_size: .
cdr3_aa: CASSIGQGNTEAFF
cdr3_nt: TGTGCCAGCAGCATTGGACAGGGAAACACTGAAGCTTTCTTT

d_call: TRBD2
j_call: TRBJ2-3
v_call: TRBV3-1/TRBV3-2
clone_size: .
cdr3_aa: CASSRQTSGGAADTQYF
cdr3_nt: TGTGCCAGCAGCCGACAGACTAGCGGGGGGGCCGCAGATACGCAGTATTTT

d_call: .
j_call: TRBJ1-2
v_call: TRBV5-4
clone_size: .
cdr3_aa: CASSSGQDSPYGYTF
cdr3_nt: TGTGCCAGCAGCTCTGGTCAGGACAGTCCTTATGGCTACACCTTC

d_call: .
j_call: TRBJ2-7
v_call: TRBV3-1/TRBV3-2
clone_size: .
cdr3_aa: CASSQVNEQYF
cdr3_nt: TGTGCCAGCAGCCAAGTCAACGAGCAGTACTTC

d_call: TRBD2
j_call: TRBJ2-7
v_call: TRBV18
clone_size: .
cdr3_aa: CASSPPGGLGYEQYF
cdr3_nt: TGTGCCAGCTCACCACCGGGGGGGTTAGGCTACGAGCAGTACTTC

d_call: .
j_call: TRBJ1-1
v_call: TRBV7-9
clone_size: .
cdr3_aa: CASNFAGVGAEAFF
cdr3_nt: TGTGCCAGCAACTTCGCAGGGGTTGGGGCTGAAGCTTTCTTT

d_call: .
j_call: TRBJ2-2
v_call: TRBV5-1
clone_size: .
cdr3_aa: CASTPEGGGSGELFF
cdr3_nt: TGCGCCAGCACCCCGGAGGGAGGAGGGAGCGGGGAGCTGTTTTTT

d_call: TRBD1
j_call: TRBJ1-1
v_call: TRBV7-2
clone_size: .
cdr3_aa: CASSYDRDSEAFF
cdr3_nt: TGTGCCAGCAGCTACGACAGGGACTCTGAAGCTTTCTTT

d_call: TRBD1
j_call: TRBJ1-5
v_call: TRBV19
clone_size: .
cdr3_aa: CASSTSPGGGGNQPQHF
cdr3_nt: TGTGCCAGTAGTACGAGTCCAGGGGGTGGAGGCAATCAGCCCCAGCATTTT

d_call: .
j_call: TRBJ1-6
v_call: TRBV9
clone_size: .
cdr3_aa: CASSVARKNSPLHF
cdr3_nt: TGTGCCAGCAGCGTAGCCAGAAAGAATTCACCCCTCCACTTT

d_call: .
j_call: TRBJ1-2
v_call: TRBV19
clone_size: .
cdr3_aa: CASSISPGVNYGYTF
cdr3_nt: TGTGCCAGTAGTATCTCTCCAGGGGTCAACTATGGCTACACCTTC

d_call: .
j_call: TRBJ1-4
v_call: TRBV11-3
clone_size: .
cdr3_aa: CASSLGGFEKLFF
cdr3_nt: TGTGCCAGCAGCTTAGGAGGATTTGAAAAACTGTTTTTT

d_call: .
j_call: TRBJ1-4
v_call: TRBV30
clone_size: .
cdr3_aa: CAWRADQGWEKLFF
cdr3_nt: TGTGCCTGGAGGGCCGACCAGGGTTGGGAAAAACTGTTTTTT

d_call: .
j_call: TRBJ2-3
v_call: TRBV4-2
clone_size: .
cdr3_aa: CASSQADYTDTQYF
cdr3_nt: TGTGCCAGCAGCCAAGCGGACTACACAGATACGCAGTATTTT

d_call: .
j_call: TRBJ2-7
v_call: TRBV5-4
clone_size: .
cdr3_aa: CASSSAYEQYF
cdr3_nt: TGTGCCAGCAGCTCCGCCTACGAGCAGTACTTC

d_call: .
j_call: TRBJ2-4
v_call: TRBV19
clone_size: .
cdr3_aa: CASSMGGDIQYF
cdr3_nt: TGTGCCAGTAGTATGGGGGGAGACATTCAGTACTTC

d_call: .
j_call: TRBJ1-4
v_call: TRBV19
clone_size: .
cdr3_aa: CASSIQGNTNEKLFF
cdr3_nt: TGTGCCAGTAGTATCCAGGGGAACACTAATGAAAAACTGTTTTTT

d_call: TRBD2
j_call: TRBJ2-1
v_call: TRBV28
clone_size: .
cdr3_aa: CASSLTGLAGGPEQFF
cdr3_nt: TGTGCCAGCAGTTTAACGGGACTAGCGGGGGGTCCTGAGCAGTTCTTC

d_call: .
j_call: TRBJ1-2
v_call: TRBV14
clone_size: few
cdr3_aa: CASSQGTRYGYTF
cdr3_nt: TGTGCCAGCAGCCAAGGTACTCGCTATGGCTACACCTTC

d_call: .
j_call: TRBJ1-4
v_call: TRBV5-4
clone_size: .
cdr3_aa: CASSSGGGFNEKLFF
cdr3_nt: TGTGCCAGCAGCTCGGGCGGGGGGTTTAATGAAAAACTGTTTTTT

d_call: TRBD1
j_call: TRBJ1-1
v_call: TRBV11-3
clone_size: .
cdr3_aa: CASSLDRARGTEAFF
cdr3_nt: TGTGCCAGCAGCTTAGATAGGGCCAGGGGGACTGAAGCTTTCTTT

d_call: .
j_call: TRBJ1-5
v_call: TRBV24-1
clone_size: .
cdr3_aa: CATSASGLQPQHF
cdr3_nt: TGTGCCACCAGTGCCTCAGGGTTGCAGCCCCAGCATTTT

d_call: .
j_call: TRBJ2-5
v_call: TRBV24-1
clone_size: .
cdr3_aa: CATSGPGQETQYF
cdr3_nt: TGTGCCACCAGTGGCCCAGGGCAAGAGACCCAGTACTTC

d_call: TRBD1
j_call: TRBJ1-2
v_call: TRBV18
clone_size: .
cdr3_aa: CASSPQGRGNYGYTF
cdr3_nt: TGTGCCAGCTCACCTCAGGGCAGGGGGAACTATGGCTACACCTTC

d_call: .
j_call: TRBJ2-3
v_call: TRBV6-1
clone_size: few
cdr3_aa: CASSDKAGFGTDTQYF
cdr3_nt: TGTGCCAGCAGTGACAAAGCGGGTTTCGGCACAGATACGCAGTATTTT

d_call: .
j_call: TRBJ2-4
v_call: TRBV28
clone_size: once
cdr3_aa: CASSFGGHKNIQYF
cdr3_nt: TGTGCCAGCAGTTTCGGGGGGCACAAAAACATTCAGTACTTC